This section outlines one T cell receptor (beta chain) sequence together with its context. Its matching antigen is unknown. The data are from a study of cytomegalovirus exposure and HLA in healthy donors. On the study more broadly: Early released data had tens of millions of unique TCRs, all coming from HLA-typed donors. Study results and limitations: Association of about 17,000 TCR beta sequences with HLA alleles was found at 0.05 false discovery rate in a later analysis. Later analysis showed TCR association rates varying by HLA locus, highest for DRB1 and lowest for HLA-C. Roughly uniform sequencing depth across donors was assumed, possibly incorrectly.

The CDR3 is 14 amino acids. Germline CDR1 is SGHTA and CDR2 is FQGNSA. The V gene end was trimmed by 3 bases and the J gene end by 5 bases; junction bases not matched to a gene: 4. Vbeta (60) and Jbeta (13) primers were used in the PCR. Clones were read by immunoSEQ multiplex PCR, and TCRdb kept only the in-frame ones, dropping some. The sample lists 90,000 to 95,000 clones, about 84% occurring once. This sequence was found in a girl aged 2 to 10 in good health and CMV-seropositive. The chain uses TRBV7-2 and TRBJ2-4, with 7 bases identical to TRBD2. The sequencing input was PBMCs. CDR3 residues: CASSFGLGQNIQYF. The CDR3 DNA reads TGTGCCAGCAGCTTCGGACTAGGACAAAACATTCAGTACTTC.